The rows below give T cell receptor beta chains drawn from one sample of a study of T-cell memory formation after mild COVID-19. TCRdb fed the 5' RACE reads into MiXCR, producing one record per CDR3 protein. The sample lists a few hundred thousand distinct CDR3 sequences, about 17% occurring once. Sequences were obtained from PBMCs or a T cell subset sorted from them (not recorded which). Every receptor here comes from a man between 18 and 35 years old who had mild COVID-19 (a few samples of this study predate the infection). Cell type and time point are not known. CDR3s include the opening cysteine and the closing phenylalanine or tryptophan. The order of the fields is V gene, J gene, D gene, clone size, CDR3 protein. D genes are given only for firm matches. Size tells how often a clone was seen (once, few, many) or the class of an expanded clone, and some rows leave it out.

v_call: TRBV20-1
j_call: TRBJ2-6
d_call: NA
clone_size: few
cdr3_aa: CSARGTAGANVLTF

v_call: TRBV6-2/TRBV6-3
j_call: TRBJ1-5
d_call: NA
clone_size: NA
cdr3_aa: CASRGLFAGQPQHF

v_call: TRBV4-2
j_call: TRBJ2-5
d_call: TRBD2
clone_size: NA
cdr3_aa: CASSPSLAGRRETQYF

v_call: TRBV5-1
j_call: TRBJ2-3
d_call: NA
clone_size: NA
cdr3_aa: CASSLDIYNHTDTQYF

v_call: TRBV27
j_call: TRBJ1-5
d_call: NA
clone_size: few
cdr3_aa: CASKKGGGGQPQHF

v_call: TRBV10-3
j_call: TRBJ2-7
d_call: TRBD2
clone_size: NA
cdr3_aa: CAIRAGGAGPSYEQYF

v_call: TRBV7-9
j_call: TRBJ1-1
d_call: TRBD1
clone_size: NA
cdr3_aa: CASSLGDRMGTEAFF

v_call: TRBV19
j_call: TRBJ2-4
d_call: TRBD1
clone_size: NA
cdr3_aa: CASSIDRGQGNIQYF

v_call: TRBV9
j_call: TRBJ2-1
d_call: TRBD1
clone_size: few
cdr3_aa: CASSVVRDRSIDEQFF

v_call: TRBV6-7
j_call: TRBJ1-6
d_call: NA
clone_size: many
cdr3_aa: CASSYWHEIHF

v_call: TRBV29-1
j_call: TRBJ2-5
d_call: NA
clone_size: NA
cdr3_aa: CSVAGAGQETQYF